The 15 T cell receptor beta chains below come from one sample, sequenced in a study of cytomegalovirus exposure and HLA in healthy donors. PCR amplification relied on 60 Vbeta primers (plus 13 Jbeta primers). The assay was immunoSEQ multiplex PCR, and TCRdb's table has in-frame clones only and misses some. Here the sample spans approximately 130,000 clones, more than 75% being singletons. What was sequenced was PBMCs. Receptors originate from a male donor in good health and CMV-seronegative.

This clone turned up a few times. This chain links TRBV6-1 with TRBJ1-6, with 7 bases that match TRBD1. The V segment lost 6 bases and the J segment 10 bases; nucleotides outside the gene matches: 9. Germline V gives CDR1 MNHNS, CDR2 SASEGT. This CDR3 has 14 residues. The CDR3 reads CASREGQFYSPLHF. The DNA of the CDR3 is TGTGCCAGCAGAGAGGGACAGTTTTACTCACCCCTCCACTTT.

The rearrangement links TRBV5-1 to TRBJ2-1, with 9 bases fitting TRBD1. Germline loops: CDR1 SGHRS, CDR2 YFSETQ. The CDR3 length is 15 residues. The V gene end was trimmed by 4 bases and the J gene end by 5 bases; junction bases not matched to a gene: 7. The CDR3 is CASSQGTGLDNEQFF. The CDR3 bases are TGCGCCAGCAGCCAGGGGACAGGGTTAGACAATGAGCAGTTCTTC. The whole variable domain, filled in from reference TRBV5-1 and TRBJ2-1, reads KAGVTQTPRYLIKTRGQQVTLSCSPISGHRSVSWYQQTPGQGLQFLFEYFSETQRNKGNFPGRFSGRQFSNSRSEMNVSTLELGDSALYLCASSQGTGLDNEQFFGPGTRLTVL.

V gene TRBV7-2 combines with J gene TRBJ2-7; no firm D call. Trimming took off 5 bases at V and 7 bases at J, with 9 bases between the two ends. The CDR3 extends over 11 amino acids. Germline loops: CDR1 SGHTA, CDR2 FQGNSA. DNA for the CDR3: TGTGCCAGCAGCATAACTGCTGAGCAGTACTTC. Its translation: CASSITAEQYF.

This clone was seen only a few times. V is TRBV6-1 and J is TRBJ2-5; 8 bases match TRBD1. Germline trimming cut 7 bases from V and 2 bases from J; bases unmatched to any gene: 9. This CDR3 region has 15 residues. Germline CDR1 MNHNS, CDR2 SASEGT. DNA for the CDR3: TGTGCCAGCATATTGACAGGGGTGGGGCAAGAGACCCAGTACTTC. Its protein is CASILTGVGQETQYF.

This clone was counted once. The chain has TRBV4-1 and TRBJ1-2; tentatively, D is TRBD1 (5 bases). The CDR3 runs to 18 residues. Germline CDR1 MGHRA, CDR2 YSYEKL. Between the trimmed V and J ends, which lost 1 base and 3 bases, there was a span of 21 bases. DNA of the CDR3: TGCGCCAGCAGCCAAGGAGGGAGGCTCAGGGCGCTAGACTATGGCTACACCTTC. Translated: CASSQGGRLRALDYGYTF.

The CDR3 DNA reads as TGTGCCAGCAGTCTTTCCGAGCAGTACTTC. Its protein product is CASSLSEQYF. The rearrangement uses TRBV27 and TRBJ2-7, with D unclear. CDR1 MNHEY and CDR2 SMNVEV come from the germline V gene (reference sequence). Trimming stripped 5 bases from V and 6 bases from J, with 5 bases between. The CDR3 is 10 amino acids.

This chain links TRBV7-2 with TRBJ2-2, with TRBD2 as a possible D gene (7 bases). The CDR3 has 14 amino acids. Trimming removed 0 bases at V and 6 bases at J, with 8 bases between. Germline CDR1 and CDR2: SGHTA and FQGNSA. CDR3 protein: CASSLAGGPGELFF. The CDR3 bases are TGTGCCAGCAGCTTAGCGGGGGGGCCCGGGGAGCTGTTTTTT.

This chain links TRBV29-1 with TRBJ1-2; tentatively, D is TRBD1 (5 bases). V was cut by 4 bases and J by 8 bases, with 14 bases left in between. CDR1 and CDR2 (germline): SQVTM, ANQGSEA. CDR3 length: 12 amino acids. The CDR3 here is CSVGSTGLGYTF. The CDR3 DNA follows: TGCAGCGTTGGGTCTACAGGTCTGGGCTACACCTTC. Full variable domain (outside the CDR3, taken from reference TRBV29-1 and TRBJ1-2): SAVISQKPSRDICQRGTSLTIQCQVDSQVTMMFWYRQQPGQSLTLIATANQGSEATYESGFVIDKFPISRPNLTFSTLTVSNMSPEDSSIYLCSVGSTGLGYTFGSGTRLTVV.

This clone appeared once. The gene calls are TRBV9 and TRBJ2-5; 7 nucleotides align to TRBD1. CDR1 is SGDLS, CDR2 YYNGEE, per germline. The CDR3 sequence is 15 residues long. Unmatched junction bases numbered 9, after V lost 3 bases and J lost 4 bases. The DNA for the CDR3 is TGTGCCAGCAGCGAACTCCCAGGGGGACCAGAGACCCAGTACTTC. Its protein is CASSELPGGPETQYF.

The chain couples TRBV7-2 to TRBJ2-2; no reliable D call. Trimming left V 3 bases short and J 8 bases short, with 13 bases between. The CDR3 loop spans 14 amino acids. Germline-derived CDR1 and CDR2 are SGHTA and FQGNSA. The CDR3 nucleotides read TGTGCCAGCAGCTTCGGGTTCAACCCTGGGGAGCTGTTTTTT. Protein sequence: CASSFGFNPGELFF.

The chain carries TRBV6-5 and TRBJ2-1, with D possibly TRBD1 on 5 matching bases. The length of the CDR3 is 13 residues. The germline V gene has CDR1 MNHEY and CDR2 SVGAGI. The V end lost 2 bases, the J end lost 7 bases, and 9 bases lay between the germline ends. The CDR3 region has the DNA TGTGCCAGCAGTTACGGGGCGGTAAATGAGCAGTTCTTC. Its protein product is CASSYGAVNEQFF.

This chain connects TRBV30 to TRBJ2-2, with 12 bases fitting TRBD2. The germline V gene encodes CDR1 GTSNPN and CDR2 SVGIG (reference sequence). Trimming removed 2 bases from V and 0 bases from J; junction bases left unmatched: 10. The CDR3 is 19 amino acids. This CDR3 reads CAWSIERTSGASNTGELFF. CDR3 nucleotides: TGTGCCTGGAGTATTGAGAGGACTAGCGGGGCCTCGAACACCGGGGAGCTGTTTTTT.

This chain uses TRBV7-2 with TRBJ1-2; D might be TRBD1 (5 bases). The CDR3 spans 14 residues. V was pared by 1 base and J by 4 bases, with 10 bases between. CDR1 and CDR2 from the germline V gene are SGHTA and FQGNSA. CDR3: CASSLERRGYGYTF. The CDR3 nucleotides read TGTGCCAGCAGCTTAGAGCGGAGGGGCTATGGCTACACCTTC.

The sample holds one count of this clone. CDR3 sequence (DNA): TGTGCCAGCTCACCACCGAATCAGGGGGGTAATTCACCCCTCCACTTT. Its protein product is CASSPPNQGGNSPLHF. V is TRBV18 and J is TRBJ1-6; 7 nucleotides agree with TRBD1. Germline lookup yields CDR1 KGHSH and CDR2 LQKENI. The length of the CDR3 is 16 residues. J gave up 6 bases and V 0 bases, and 5 bases lay outside the gene matches.

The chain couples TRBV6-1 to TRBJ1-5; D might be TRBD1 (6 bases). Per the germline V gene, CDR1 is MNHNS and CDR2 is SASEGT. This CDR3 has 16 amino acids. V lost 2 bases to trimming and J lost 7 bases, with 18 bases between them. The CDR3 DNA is TGTGCCAGCAGTGAAAGTTGGACAGAGGGTCGACAGCCCCAGCATTTT. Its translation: CASSESWTEGRQPQHF.